This entry features one T cell receptor (beta chain) sequence. Its antigen is currently unknown. Per the germline V gene, CDR1 is SGHRS and CDR2 is YFSETQ. CDR3 length: 15 residues. Trimming removed 5 bases from V and 6 bases from J; junction bases left unmatched: 9. This specimen comes from a study of radiotherapy plus CTLA-4 blockade in lung cancer. Study details: Among all patients, 15% to 20% showed objective responses, while roughly 28% had disease control. Study-level results: Response was reportedly best predicted by early blood T cell clone dynamics, with interferon-beta. Once radiotherapy plus ipilimumab had been given, TCR clones derived from tumor expanded in blood.

Method: immunoSEQ multiplex PCR; TCRdb's copy keeps in-frame clones and lacks some. The table has 13,000 or so clones, about 86% seen once. With ipilimumab providing CTLA-4 blockade, focal radiation was administered to patients who had chemo-refractory metastatic non-small-cell lung cancer. The sequence was collected from a human donor with non-small cell lung cancer that progressed on radiotherapy plus ipilimumab. The sequences come from peripheral blood, collected from a patient treated with radiotherapy plus ipilimumab. This chain uses TRBV5-1 with TRBJ1-4; 8 bases agree with TRBD1. The CDR3 DNA sequence: TGCGCCAGCAGGATTAATGGACAGGGCTATGAAAAACTGTTTTTT. This translates into CASRINGQGYEKLFF.